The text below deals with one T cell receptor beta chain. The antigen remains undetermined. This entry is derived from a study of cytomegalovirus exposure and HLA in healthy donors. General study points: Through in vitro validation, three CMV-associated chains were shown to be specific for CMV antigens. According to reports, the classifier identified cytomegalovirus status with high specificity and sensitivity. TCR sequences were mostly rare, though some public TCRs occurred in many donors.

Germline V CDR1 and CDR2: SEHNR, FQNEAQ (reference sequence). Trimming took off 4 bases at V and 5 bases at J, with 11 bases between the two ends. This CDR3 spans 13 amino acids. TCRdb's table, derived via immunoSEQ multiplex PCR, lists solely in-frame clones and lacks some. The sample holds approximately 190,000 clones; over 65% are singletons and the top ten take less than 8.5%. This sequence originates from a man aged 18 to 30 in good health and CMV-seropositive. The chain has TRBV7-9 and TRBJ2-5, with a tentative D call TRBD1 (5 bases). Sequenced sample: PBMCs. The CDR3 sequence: CASSSTVLETQYF. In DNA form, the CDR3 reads TGTGCCAGCAGCTCGACAGTTCTCGAGACCCAGTACTTC.